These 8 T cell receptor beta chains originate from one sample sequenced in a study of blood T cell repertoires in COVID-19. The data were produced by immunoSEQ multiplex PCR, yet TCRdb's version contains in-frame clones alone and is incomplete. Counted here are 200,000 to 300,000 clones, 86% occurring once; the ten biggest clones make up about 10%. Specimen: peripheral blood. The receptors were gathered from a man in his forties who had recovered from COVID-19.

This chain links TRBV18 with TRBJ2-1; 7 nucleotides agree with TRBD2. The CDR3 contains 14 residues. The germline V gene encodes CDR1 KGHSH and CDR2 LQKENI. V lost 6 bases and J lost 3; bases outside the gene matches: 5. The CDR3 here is CASSHGGNYNEQFF. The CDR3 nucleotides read TGTGCCAGCTCTCACGGGGGGAACTACAATGAGCAGTTCTTC.

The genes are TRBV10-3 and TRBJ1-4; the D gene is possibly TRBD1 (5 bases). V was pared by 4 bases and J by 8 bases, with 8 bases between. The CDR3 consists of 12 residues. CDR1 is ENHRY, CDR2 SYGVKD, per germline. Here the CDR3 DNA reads TGTGCCATCAGTGGCGACAGAGAAAAACTGTTTTTT. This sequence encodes CAISGDREKLFF.

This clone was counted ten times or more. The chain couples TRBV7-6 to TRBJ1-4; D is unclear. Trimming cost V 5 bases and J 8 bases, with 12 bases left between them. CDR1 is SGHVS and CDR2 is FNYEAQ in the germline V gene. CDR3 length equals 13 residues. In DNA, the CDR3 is TGTGCCAGCAGCGGGCAGGAAGGAGAAAAACTGTTTTTT. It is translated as CASSGQEGEKLFF.

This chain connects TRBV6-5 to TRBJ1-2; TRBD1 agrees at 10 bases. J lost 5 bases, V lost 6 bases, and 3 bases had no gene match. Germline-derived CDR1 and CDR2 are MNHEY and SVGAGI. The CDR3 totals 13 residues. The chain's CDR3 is CASRRTGGYGYTF. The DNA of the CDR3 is TGTGCCAGCAGGCGGACAGGGGGATATGGCTACACCTTC.

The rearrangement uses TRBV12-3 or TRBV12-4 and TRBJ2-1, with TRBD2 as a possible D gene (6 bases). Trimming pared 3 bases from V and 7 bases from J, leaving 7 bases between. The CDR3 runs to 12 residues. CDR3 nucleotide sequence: TGTGCCAGCAGTTTGGGACTTAATGAGCAGTTCTTC. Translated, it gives CASSLGLNEQFF.

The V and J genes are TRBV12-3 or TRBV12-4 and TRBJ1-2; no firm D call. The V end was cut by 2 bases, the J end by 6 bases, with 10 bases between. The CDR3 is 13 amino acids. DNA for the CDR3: TGTGCCAGCAGTTTACGCCCGGTTCATGGCTACACCTTC. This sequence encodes CASSLRPVHGYTF.

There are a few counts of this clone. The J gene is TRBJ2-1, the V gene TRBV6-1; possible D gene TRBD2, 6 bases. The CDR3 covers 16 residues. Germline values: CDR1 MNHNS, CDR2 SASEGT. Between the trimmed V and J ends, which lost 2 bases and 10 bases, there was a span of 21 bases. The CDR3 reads CASSEKRVAALQEQFF. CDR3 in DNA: TGTGCCAGCAGTGAAAAGCGGGTGGCGGCCTTACAGGAGCAGTTCTTC.

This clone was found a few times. The CDR3 DNA is TGTGCCAGCACACCGGGGACCGGGGAGCTGTTTTTT. This codes for CASTPGTGELFF. The J gene is TRBJ2-2, the V gene TRBV27, with a tentative D call TRBD2 (5 bases). The V gene's germline CDR1 is MNHEY and CDR2 SMNVEV (reference sequence). The CDR3 contains 12 residues. The V gene lost 7 bases and the J gene lost 5 bases, with 8 bases spanning the gap.